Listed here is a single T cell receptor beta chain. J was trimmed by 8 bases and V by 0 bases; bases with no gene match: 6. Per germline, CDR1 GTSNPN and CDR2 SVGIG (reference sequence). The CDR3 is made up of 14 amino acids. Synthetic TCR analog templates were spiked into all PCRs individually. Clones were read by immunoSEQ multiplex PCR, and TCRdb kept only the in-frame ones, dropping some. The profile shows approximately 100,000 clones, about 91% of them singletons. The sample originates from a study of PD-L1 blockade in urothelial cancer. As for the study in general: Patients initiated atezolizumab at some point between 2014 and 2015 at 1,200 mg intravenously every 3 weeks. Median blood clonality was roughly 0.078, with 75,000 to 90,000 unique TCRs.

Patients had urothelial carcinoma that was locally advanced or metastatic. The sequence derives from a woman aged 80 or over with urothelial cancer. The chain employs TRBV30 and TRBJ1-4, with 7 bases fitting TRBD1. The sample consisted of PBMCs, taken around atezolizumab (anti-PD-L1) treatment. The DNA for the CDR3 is TGTGCCTGGAGTGTACTCAGGGGGAGGGAAAAACTGTTTTTT. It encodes CAWSVLRGREKLFF.